This TCR beta chain was documented in a study of human T cells and chemical hapten exposure. In the study overall: 0.01% DPC was applied to the upper back in patch tests, which were read at 6 days.

Time point indicated: pre-sensitization, week 0. Indicated treatment: therapeutic diphenylcyclopropenone sensitization with weekly scalp DPC. Every donor had alopecia and was 18 to 70 years old; all were suitable for DPC. From the RACE reads, TCRdb called clonotypes with MiXCR, one entry per CDR3 protein. The repertoire holds 300,000 to 400,000 distinct CDR3 sequences, roughly 4.6% seen once, with 2.6% in the top ten. This clonotype was picked up a small number of times. In germline, CDR1 is MNHEY, CDR2 SVGAGI. CDR3 length equals 14 residues. With 4 bases clipped from V and 4 bases from J, the junction kept 5 bases outside the gene matches.

This chain uses TRBV6-5 with TRBJ2-3, with 7 bases aligning to TRBD1. The sample in question was whole blood, obtained in connection with sensitization to the hapten diphenylcyclopropenone (DPC). The TCR sequence derives from a woman aged 45-60 years with alopecia areata. Some clones in this sample may be carry-over from other donors' samples. The chain's CDR3 is CASSSLTGSDTQYF. For the CDR3, the DNA is TGTGCCAGCAGTTCGTTGACAGGGTCAGATACGCAGTATTTT.